Shown below are 29 T cell receptor beta chains from a single sample sequenced in a study of neurological immune-mediated disorders. A single record per CDR3 protein comes from TCRdb applying MiXCR to the 5' RACE reads. The sample shows tens of thousands of distinct CDR3 sequences, about an eighth of them seen only once. Sequenced material: PBMCs. The receptors were sampled from a woman in her sixties with HTLV-1-associated myelopathy (HAM/TSP).

The chain joins TRBV2 to TRBJ2-1; maybe TRBD1 (8 bases). V was cut by 7 bases and J by 6 bases, with 19 bases left in between. CDR3 size: 15 residues. Germline V lookup: CDR1 SNHLY, CDR2 FYNNEI. CDR3 DNA: TGTGCCAGCACCCTCGAGGACAGGGAGGGCAATGAGCAGTTCTTC. It yields the protein CASTLEDREGNEQFF.

This clonotype is labeled as medium-sized. This chain links TRBV12-3 or TRBV12-4 with TRBJ2-3, with D possibly matching TRBD1 (5 bases). V lost 5 bases to trimming and J lost 9 bases, with 12 bases between them. The CDR3 is made up of 12 amino acids. CDR3 nucleotide sequence: TGTGCCAGCAGTGACCAGGGTTGGACGCAGTATTTT. Translated: CASSDQGWTQYF.

This clonotype was counted ten times or more. The rearrangement joins TRBV2 to TRBJ1-6; 7 positions match TRBD1. The CDR3 is 15 amino acids. CDR1 and CDR2 from the germline V gene are SNHLY and FYNNEI. V shed 6 bases and J 7 bases; nucleotides not matched to a gene: 9. DNA of the CDR3: TGTGCCAGCAGACTTGGGACAGCGGCCAATTCACCCCTCCACTTT. It translates to CASRLGTAANSPLHF.

This clonotype occurred many times. This chain joins TRBV4-1 and TRBJ2-5; D gene uncertain. The CDR3 runs 13 residues. V lost 4 bases and J lost 3, with 9 bases in between. Germline V gene data show CDR1 as MGHRA and CDR2 as YSYEKL. As DNA, the CDR3 is TGCGCCAGCAGCCGTTCCCTAGAAGAGACCCAGTACTTC. Amino acid sequence: CASSRSLEETQYF.

This clonotype was seen many times. The chain combines TRBV6-2 or TRBV6-3 with TRBJ2-5, with no clear D. Deletions cut 0 bases from V and 5 bases from J, with 4 bases between. Germline assignment: CDR1 MNHEY and CDR2 SVGEGT. This CDR3 is built from 12 residues. The CDR3 bases are TGTGCCAGCAGTTACTCGGGGGAGACCCAGTACTTC. Translated: CASSYSGETQYF.

This clonotype has ten or more counts. J is TRBJ2-3 and V is TRBV2, with 8 nucleotides matching TRBD2. This CDR3 is built from 12 residues. V trimming: 7 bases; J trimming: 5 bases; junction bases outside the gene matches: 2. From germline, CDR1 is SNHLY and CDR2 FYNNEI. CDR3 coding DNA: TGTGCCAGCATGGGACTAGAAGATACGCAGTATTTT. It is translated as CASMGLEDTQYF.

This clonotype was seen repeatedly, ten times or more. This chain joins TRBV30 and TRBJ2-7, with 10 bases matching TRBD2. The CDR3 consists of 15 residues. Germline CDR1 is GTSNPN and CDR2 is SVGIG (reference sequence). Trimming at V came to 2 bases and at J to 0 bases, leaving 4 bases not matched to a gene. CDR3 in DNA: TGTGCCTGGAGTAGGGCTAGCGGGAGCTCCTACGAGCAGTACTTC. Translating it yields CAWSRASGSSYEQYF.

This clonotype is labeled medium-sized. The rearrangement joins TRBV14 to TRBJ2-5, with TRBD2 matching 9 bases. The V gene's germline CDR1 is SGHDN and CDR2 FVKESK. The CDR3 runs to 14 residues. Trimming took 4 bases from V and 5 from J; bases not matched to a gene: 5. CDR3 amino acids: CASSLIAGAETQYF. The CDR3 nucleotides read TGTGCCAGCAGCCTAATAGCGGGGGCGGAGACCCAGTACTTC.

This clonotype turned up a few times. The V and J genes are TRBV5-6 and TRBJ1-4; D may be TRBD1 (5 bases). Trimming stripped 4 bases from V and 7 bases from J, with 11 bases between. Germline V gene data show CDR1 as SGHDT and CDR2 as YYEEEE. The CDR3 contains 13 residues. CDR3 residues: CASSGQDPEKLFF. CDR3 nucleotide sequence: TGTGCCAGCAGCGGACAAGACCCTGAAAAACTGTTTTTT. The variable domain in full, completed from reference TRBV5-6 and TRBJ1-4, reads DAGVTQSPTHLIKTRGQQVTLRCSPKSGHDTVSWYQQALGQGPQFIFQYYEEEERQRGNFPDRFSGHQFPNYSSELNVNALLLGDSALYLCASSGQDPEKLFFGSGTQLSVL.

This clonotype has ten or more counts. This chain connects TRBV20-1 to TRBJ1-5; 7 nucleotides match TRBD1. Germline V gene data show CDR1 as DFQATT and CDR2 as SNEGSKA (reference sequence). This CDR3 is 14 amino acids long. Trimming cost V 6 bases and J 3 bases; bases outside gene matches: 8. This CDR3 reads CSAGDRVDNQPQHF. The CDR3 region has the DNA TGCAGTGCCGGAGACAGGGTGGACAATCAGCCCCAGCATTTT.

There are many counts of this clonotype. V usage is TRBV6-4 and J usage is TRBJ1-1, with D hard to call. Trimming shortened V by 11 bases and J by 1 base, and 8 bases separated the two germline ends. This CDR3 spans 11 amino acids. Germline V gives CDR1 MRHNA, CDR2 SNTAGT. CDR3 sequence reads: CAGDKNTEAFF. As DNA, the CDR3 is TGTGCCGGTGACAAGAACACTGAAGCTTTCTTT.

This chain uses TRBV20-1 with TRBJ2-7; 7 bases line up with TRBD2. The CDR3 sequence is 13 residues long. Germline CDR1 DFQATT, CDR2 SNEGSKA (reference sequence). This chain's CDR3 is CSAGGGGSYEQYF. For the CDR3, the DNA is TGCAGCGCTGGCGGGGGAGGCTCCTACGAGCAGTACTTC.

This clonotype was counted at least ten times. The CDR3 loop reads CASSPSGSLEQYF. The CDR3 nucleotides are TGCGCCAGCAGTCCTAGCGGGAGTCTTGAGCAGTACTTC. The rearrangement joins TRBV10-1 to TRBJ2-7; 10 bases line up with TRBD2. The length of the CDR3 is 13 residues. The germline CDR1 and CDR2 sequences are WNHNN and SYGVQD (reference sequence). Losses at the gene ends were 5 bases for V and 7 bases for J; bases not matched to a gene: 5.

This clonotype occurred many times. The chain couples TRBV20-1 to TRBJ2-2; D may be TRBD1 or TRBD2 (5 bases each). Germline V lookup: CDR1 DFQATT, CDR2 SNEGSKA (reference sequence). The CDR3 runs 14 residues. With 2 bases removed from V and 7 bases from J, the gap between germline ends came to 14 bases. The CDR3 reads CSARSGARNGELFF. The CDR3 nucleotides are TGCAGTGCTAGATCCGGGGCCCGCAACGGGGAGCTGTTTTTT.

The sample holds many counts of this clonotype. The chain links TRBV7-6 to TRBJ2-3; D is unresolved. The germline V gene encodes CDR1 SGHVS and CDR2 FNYEAQ. CDR3 length equals 12 residues. Trimming took 3 bases from V and 6 from J, leaving 7 bases between them. As DNA, the CDR3 is TGTGCCAGCAGCTTCCTGGCGGATACGCAGTATTTT. Its translation: CASSFLADTQYF.

This clonotype showed up many times. The chain links TRBV5-5 to TRBJ2-5; TRBD1 agrees at 9 bases. This CDR3 region has 16 residues. Trimming at V came to 0 bases and at J to 6 bases, leaving 9 bases not matched to a gene. The germline V gene encodes CDR1 SGHKS and CDR2 YYEKEE (reference sequence). CDR3 region: CASSLALQGAGKTQYF. The CDR3 nucleotides are TGTGCCAGCAGCTTGGCCTTACAGGGGGCTGGAAAGACCCAGTACTTC.

There are many counts of this clonotype. The CDR3 DNA reads TGTGCTAGTGGTTCTGGAGGGGCTGGAAACACCATATATTTT. Translated, it gives CASGSGGAGNTIYF. The rearrangement links TRBV12-5 to TRBJ1-3; the D gene is possibly TRBD1 (5 bases). V was trimmed by 4 bases and J by 2 bases, leaving 9 bases between them. Looked up from germline, CDR1 is LGHNT and CDR2 is FRNRAP. This CDR3 has 14 amino acids.

This clonotype was observed many times. The chain employs TRBV5-1 and TRBJ2-5; D is uncertain. Trimming pared 0 bases from V and 5 bases from J, leaving 14 bases between. The germline V gene encodes CDR1 SGHRS and CDR2 YFSETQ. The CDR3 length is 15 residues. The CDR3 sequence: CASSLAVTVGETQYF. Written as DNA, the CDR3 is TGCGCCAGCAGCTTGGCCGTAACCGTTGGGGAGACCCAGTACTTC.

This clonotype was counted at least ten times. The rearrangement uses TRBV4-1 and TRBJ1-2; tentative D call: TRBD1 (6 bases). Between the trimmed V and J ends, which lost 4 bases and 6 bases, there was a span of 27 bases. The CDR3 runs to 18 residues. Germline CDR1 and CDR2: MGHRA and YSYEKL. The CDR3 loop is CASSPTRRGATTFDGYTF. CDR3 DNA: TGCGCCAGCAGCCCAACTCGCCGGGGGGCGACGACTTTTGATGGCTACACCTTC.

This clonotype is medium-sized in the sample. The chain's CDR3 is CASSGEGPDTQYF. The CDR3 nucleotides are TGTGCCAGCAGTGGAGAGGGCCCAGATACGCAGTATTTT. The rearrangement links TRBV2 to TRBJ2-3, with D perhaps matching TRBD2 (5 bases). The V end was cut by 4 bases, the J end by 4 bases, with 9 bases between. CDR1 is SNHLY and CDR2 is FYNNEI in the germline V gene. The CDR3 consists of 13 residues.

In this sample, this clonotype turned up many times. This chain uses TRBV9 with TRBJ2-7; D might be TRBD1 (5 bases). CDR1 and CDR2 (germline): SGDLS, YYNGEE. This CDR3 region has 15 residues. Trimming removed 0 bases from V and 4 bases from J, with 14 bases in between. CDR3 nucleotides: TGTGCCAGCAGCGTAGAGCCTGCCAGGGATTACGAGCAGTACTTC. Translated: CASSVEPARDYEQYF.

The sample holds many counts of this clonotype. The chain joins TRBV3-1 to TRBJ2-2, with TRBD2 matching over 8 bases. Trimming at V came to 3 bases and at J to 16 bases, leaving 13 bases not matched to a gene. In germline, CDR1 is LGHDT, CDR2 YNNKEL (reference sequence). The CDR3 is 14 residues long. CDR3 protein: CASSQRLEAGAEFF. CDR3 nucleotide sequence: TGTGCCAGCAGCCAGCGGTTAGAAGCGGGGGCCGAGTTTTTT.

This clonotype has a count of ten or more. The rearrangement links TRBV5-1 to TRBJ2-3; D remains unclear. Germline loops: CDR1 SGHRS, CDR2 YFSETQ. The CDR3 is 14 residues long. V gave up 4 bases and J gave up 1 base, with 10 bases separating them. The CDR3: CASSLQVGTDTQYF. The DNA of the CDR3 is TGCGCCAGCAGCCTACAAGTTGGCACAGATACGCAGTATTTT.

On this clonotype: The limits of the CDR3 on the DNA are not certain, so only TCRdb's listed CDR3 is given. This chain links TRBV7-2 with TRBJ2-7; the table calls TRBD1, which could not be checked here. Looked up from germline, CDR1 is SGHTA and CDR2 is FQGNSA. The CDR3 sequence runs 21 residues, both termini included. The chain's CDR3 is CASSFYICSALQGGAMDEQYF.

This clonotype was seen repeatedly, ten times or more. The chain uses TRBV20-1 and TRBJ1-5; 9 bases fit TRBD1. This CDR3 region has 17 residues. Germline loops: CDR1 DFQATT, CDR2 SNEGSKA (reference sequence). With V trimmed by 1 base and J by 4 bases, 11 bases remained unmatched. In DNA, the CDR3 is TGCAGTGCTAGAGGGGCGGGACAGGGAGGATGGAATCAGCCCCAGCATTTT. Amino acid sequence: CSARGAGQGGWNQPQHF.

This clonotype came up many times. This chain joins TRBV7-2 and TRBJ1-5; a possible D gene is TRBD1 (6 bases). The V end was cut by 0 bases, the J end by 4 bases, with 13 bases between. Germline V lookup: CDR1 SGHTA, CDR2 FQGNSA. The CDR3 has 16 amino acids. CDR3 bases: TGTGCCAGCAGCTTAGCGGGGGCGGCAGGTAATCAGCCCCAGCATTTT. Translation: CASSLAGAAGNQPQHF.

This clonotype was observed many times. The chain combines TRBV7-8 with TRBJ2-2, with 9 bases fitting TRBD2. The CDR3 contains 15 residues. The V gene's germline CDR1 is SGHVS and CDR2 FQNEAQ. V lost 5 bases and J lost 1; bases outside the gene matches: 2. This CDR3 reads CASSRTSENTGELFF. The CDR3, as DNA: TGTGCCAGCAGCCGGACTAGCGAGAACACCGGGGAGCTGTTTTTT.

This clonotype was found many times. The genes are TRBV6-5 and TRBJ1-4; D is possibly TRBD1 (6 bases). V was shortened by 6 bases and J by 4 bases, with 12 bases between the two germline ends. Germline V gene data show CDR1 as MNHEY and CDR2 as SVGAGI. The CDR3 is 14 amino acids. The CDR3 coding sequence is TGTGCCAGCAGCTATGGACAGCTTAATGAAAAACTGTTTTTT. Translation: CASSYGQLNEKLFF.

This clonotype has at least ten counts. The genes are TRBV12-3 or TRBV12-4 and TRBJ2-2; 7 positions match TRBD1. This CDR3 has 15 amino acids. V lost 8 bases to trimming and J lost 4 bases; unmatched junction nucleotides: 10. In nucleotides, the CDR3 is TGTGCCAGCGGTGACAGGGTTGCGGCCACCGGGGAGCTGTTTTTT. Protein product: CASGDRVAATGELFF.